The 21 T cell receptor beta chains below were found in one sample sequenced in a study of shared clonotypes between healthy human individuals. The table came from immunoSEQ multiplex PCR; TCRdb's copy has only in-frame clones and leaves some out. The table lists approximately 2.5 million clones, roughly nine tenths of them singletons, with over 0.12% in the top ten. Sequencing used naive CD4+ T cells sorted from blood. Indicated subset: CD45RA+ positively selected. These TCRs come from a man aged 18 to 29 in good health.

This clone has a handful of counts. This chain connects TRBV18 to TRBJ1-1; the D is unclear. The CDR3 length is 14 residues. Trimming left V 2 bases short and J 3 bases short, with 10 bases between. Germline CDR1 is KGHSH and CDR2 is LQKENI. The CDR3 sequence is CASSPREGYTEAFF. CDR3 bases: TGTGCCAGCTCACCAAGAGAAGGGTACACTGAAGCTTTCTTT.

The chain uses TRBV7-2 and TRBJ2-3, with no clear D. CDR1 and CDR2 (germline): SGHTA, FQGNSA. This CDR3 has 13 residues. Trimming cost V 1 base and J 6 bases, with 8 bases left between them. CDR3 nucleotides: TGTGCCAGCAGCTTAGATGTCCGGGATACGCAGTATTTT. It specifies CASSLDVRDTQYF. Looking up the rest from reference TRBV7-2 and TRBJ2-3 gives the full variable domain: GAGVSQSPSNKVTEKGKDVELRCDPISGHTALYWYRQSLGQGLEFLIYFQGNSAPDKSGLPSDRFSAERTGGSVSTLTIQRTQQEDSAVYLCASSLDVRDTQYFGPGTRLTVL.

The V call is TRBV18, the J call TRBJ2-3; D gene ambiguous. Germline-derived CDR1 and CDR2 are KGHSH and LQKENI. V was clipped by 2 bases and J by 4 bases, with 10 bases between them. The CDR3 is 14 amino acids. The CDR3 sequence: CASSPRAFPDTQYF. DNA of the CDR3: TGTGCCAGCTCACCAAGGGCCTTCCCAGATACGCAGTATTTT.

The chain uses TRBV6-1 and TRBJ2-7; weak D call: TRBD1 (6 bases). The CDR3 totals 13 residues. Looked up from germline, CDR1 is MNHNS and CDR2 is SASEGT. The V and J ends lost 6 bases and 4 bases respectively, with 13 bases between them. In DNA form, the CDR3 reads TGTGCCAGCAGGCCGGGACAAGTATACGAGCAGTACTTC. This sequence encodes CASRPGQVYEQYF.

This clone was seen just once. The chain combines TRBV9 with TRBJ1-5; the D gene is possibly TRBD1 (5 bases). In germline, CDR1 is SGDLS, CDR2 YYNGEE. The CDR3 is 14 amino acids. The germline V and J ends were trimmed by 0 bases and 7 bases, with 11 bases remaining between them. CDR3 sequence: CASSVGPRGQPQHF. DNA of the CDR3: TGTGCCAGCAGCGTAGGGCCTCGGGGCCAGCCCCAGCATTTT.

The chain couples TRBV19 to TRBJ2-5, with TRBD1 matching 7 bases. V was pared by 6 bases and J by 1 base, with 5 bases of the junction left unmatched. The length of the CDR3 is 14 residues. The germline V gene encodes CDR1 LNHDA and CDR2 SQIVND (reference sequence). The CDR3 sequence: CASRRGTAQETQYF. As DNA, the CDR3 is TGTGCCAGTAGAAGAGGGACAGCCCAAGAGACCCAGTACTTC.

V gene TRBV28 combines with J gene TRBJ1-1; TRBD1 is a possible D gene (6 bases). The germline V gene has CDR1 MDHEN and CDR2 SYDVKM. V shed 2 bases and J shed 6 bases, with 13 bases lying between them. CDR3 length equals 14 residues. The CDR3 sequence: CASSLTQGWAEAFF. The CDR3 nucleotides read TGTGCCAGCAGTTTAACTCAGGGGTGGGCTGAAGCTTTCTTT.

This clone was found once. Here the CDR3 DNA reads TGTGCCAGTAGTATGTCGGCCCTGGGGACTGAAGCTTTCTTT. It encodes CASSMSALGTEAFF. V is TRBV19 and J is TRBJ1-1, with D unresolved. The CDR3 contains 14 residues. The germline CDR1 and CDR2 sequences are LNHDA and SQIVND (reference sequence). The V and J ends lost 3 bases and 5 bases respectively, with 13 bases between them.

CDR3 amino acids: CASSYGGQGDTEAFF. The CDR3 coding sequence is TGTGCCAGCAGTTACGGGGGACAGGGGGACACTGAAGCTTTCTTT. The chain carries TRBV6-5 and TRBJ1-1; 11 nucleotides match TRBD1. CDR3 length: 15 amino acids. J gave up 3 bases and V 2 bases, and 2 bases lay outside the gene matches. Per the germline V gene, CDR1 is MNHEY and CDR2 is SVGAGI.

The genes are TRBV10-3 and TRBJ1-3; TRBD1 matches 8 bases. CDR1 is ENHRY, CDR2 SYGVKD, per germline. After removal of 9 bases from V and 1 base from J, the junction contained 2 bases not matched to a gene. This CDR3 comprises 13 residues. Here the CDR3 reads CAMGTGSGNTIYF. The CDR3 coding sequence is TGTGCCATGGGGACAGGATCTGGAAACACCATATATTTT.

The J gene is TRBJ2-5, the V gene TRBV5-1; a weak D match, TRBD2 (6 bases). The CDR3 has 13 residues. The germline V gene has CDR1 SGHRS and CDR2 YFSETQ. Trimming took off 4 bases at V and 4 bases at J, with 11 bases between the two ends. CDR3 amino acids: CASSPTSSETQYF. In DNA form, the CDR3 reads TGCGCCAGCAGCCCTACTAGCTCAGAGACCCAGTACTTC.

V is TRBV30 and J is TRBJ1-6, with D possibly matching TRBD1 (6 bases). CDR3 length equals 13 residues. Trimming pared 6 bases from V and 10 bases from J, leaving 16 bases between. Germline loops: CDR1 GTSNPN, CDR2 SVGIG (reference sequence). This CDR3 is CACQGIIGSPLHF. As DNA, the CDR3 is TGTGCCTGTCAGGGGATAATTGGATCACCCCTCCACTTT.

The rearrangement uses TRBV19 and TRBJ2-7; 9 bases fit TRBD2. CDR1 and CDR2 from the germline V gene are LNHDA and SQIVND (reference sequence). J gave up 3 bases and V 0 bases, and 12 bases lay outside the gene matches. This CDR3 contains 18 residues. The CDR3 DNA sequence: TGTGCCAGTAGTATAGAAGGCTTTGGAGGGACTAGCATCTACGAGCAGTACTTC. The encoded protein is CASSIEGFGGTSIYEQYF.

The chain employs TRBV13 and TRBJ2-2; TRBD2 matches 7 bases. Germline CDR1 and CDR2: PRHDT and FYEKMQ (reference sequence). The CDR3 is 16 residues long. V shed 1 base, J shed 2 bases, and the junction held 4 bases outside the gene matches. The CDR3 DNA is TGTGCCAGCAGCTTAGTTCCTAGCGGAAACACCGGGGAGCTGTTTTTT. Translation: CASSLVPSGNTGELFF.

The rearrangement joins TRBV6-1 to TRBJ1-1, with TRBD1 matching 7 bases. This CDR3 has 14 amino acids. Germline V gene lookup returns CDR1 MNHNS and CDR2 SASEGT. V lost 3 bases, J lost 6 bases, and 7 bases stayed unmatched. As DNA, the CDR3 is TGTGCCAGCAGTGATGGAGTGAGGGGGCCTGAAGCTTTCTTT. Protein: CASSDGVRGPEAFF.

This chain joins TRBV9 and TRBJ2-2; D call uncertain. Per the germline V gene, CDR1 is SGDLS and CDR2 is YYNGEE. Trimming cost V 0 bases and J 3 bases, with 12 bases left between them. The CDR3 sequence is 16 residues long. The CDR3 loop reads CASSVESRPYTGELFF. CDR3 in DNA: TGTGCCAGCAGCGTAGAGAGCAGACCTTACACCGGGGAGCTGTTTTTT.

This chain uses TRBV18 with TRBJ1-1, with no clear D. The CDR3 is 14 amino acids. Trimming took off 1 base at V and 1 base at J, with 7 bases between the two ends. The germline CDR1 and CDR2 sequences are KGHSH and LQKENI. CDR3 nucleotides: TGTGCCAGCTCACCACTGCAGCAGAACACTGAAGCTTTCTTT. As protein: CASSPLQQNTEAFF. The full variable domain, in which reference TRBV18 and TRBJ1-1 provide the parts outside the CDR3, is NAGVMQNPRHLVRRRGQEARLRCSPMKGHSHVYWYRQLPEEGLKFMVYLQKENIIDESGMPKERFSAEFPKEGPSILRIQQVVRGDSAAYFCASSPLQQNTEAFFGQGTRLTVV.

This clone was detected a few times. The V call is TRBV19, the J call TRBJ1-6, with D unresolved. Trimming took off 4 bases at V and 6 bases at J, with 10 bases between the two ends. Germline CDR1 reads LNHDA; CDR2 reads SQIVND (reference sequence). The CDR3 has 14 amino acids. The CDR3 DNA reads TGTGCCAGTAGTACCAGCACGGTTAATTCACCCCTCCACTTT. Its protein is CASSTSTVNSPLHF.

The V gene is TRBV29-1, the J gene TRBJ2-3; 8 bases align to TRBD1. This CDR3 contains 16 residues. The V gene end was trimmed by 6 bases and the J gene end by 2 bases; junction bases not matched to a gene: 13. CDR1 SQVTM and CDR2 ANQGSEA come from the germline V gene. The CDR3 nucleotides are TGCAGCGTGGGTGGGGACAGGTCCCACCCCACAGATACGCAGTATTTT. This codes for CSVGGDRSHPTDTQYF.

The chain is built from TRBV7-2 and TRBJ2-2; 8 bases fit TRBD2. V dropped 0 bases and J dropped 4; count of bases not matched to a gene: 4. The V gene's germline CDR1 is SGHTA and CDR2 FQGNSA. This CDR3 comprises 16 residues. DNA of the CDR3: TGTGCCAGCAGCTTAGCAGCGGGAGCGGGCACCGGGGAGCTGTTTTTT. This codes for CASSLAAGAGTGELFF.

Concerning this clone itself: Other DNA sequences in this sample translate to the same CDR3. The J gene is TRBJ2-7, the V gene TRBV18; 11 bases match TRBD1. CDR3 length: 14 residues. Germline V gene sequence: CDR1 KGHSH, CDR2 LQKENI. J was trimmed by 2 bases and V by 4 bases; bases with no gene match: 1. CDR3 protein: CASSRGQGAYEQYF. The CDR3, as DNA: TGTGCCAGCTCACGGGGACAGGGGGCCTACGAGCAGTACTTC. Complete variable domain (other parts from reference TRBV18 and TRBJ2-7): NAGVMQNPRHLVRRRGQEARLRCSPMKGHSHVYWYRQLPEEGLKFMVYLQKENIIDESGMPKERFSAEFPKEGPSILRIQQVVRGDSAAYFCASSRGQGAYEQYFGPGTRLTVT.